This TCR beta chain was identified during a study of T cell repertoires in cytomegalovirus infection. Study information: It can be stated that public TCR beta signatures indicated CMV infection as well as a matching HLA type.

The V end was cut by 5 bases, the J end by 1 base, with 15 bases between. CDR3 length: 15 residues. From germline, CDR1 is DFQATT and CDR2 SNEGSKA (reference sequence). This clonotype has ten or more counts. What it binds is not known. MiXCR, applied by TCRdb to the reads, yields one record per CDR3 protein. The repertoire includes roughly 230,000 distinct CDR3 sequences, roughly 6.5% of them detected once, and more than 5.5% sits in the top ten. Broader study findings: Adding up the frequency of public TCR beta families identified people who carried CMV plus the relevant HLA. It was HLA-C-restricted CMV-specific TCR beta clonotypes that dominated the response ex vivo.

The sequence came from a human donor in good health (CMV status not recorded). Some clones in this sample may be carry-over from other donors' samples. The sequencing input was PBMCs. J is TRBJ1-5 and V is TRBV20-1; D is uncertain. CDR3 sequence (DNA): TGCAGTGCTGATAACGTGGATTTGAGCAATCAGCCCCAGCATTTT. It encodes CSADNVDLSNQPQHF.